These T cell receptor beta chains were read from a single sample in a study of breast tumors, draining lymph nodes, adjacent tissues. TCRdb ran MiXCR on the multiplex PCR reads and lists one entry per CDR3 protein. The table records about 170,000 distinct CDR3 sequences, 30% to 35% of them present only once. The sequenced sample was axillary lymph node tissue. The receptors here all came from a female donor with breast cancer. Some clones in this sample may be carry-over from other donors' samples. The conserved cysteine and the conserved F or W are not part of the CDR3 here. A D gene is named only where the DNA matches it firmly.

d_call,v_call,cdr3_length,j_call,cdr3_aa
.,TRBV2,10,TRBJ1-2,ASSGPGDGYT
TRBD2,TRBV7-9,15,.,ASSSMGLANSTDTQY
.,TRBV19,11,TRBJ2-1,ASSNDGNGEQF
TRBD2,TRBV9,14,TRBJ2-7,ASSFPGLAGQYEQY
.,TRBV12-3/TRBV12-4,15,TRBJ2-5,ASSSQLGGGDQETQY
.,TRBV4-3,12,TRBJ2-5,ASSQDLQGGTQY
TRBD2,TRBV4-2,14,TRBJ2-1,ASSQLLAGGYNEQF
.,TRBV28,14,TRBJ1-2,ASRSPSGARGYGYT
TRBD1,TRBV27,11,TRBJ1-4,ASSHTGGEKLF
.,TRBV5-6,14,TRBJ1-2,ASSLKGPGAYYGYT
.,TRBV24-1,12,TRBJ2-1,ATSEIGRGGEQF
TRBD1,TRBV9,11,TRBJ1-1,ASSWTGRTEAF
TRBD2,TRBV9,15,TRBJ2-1,ASSRGLAGGPRNEQF
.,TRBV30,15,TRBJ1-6,AWSVWGRSNYNSPLH
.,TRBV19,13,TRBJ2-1,ASSLTGGSPSEQF
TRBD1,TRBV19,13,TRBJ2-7,ASSYSGTGFYEQY
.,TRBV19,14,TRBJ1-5,ASSIVRQPSNQPQH
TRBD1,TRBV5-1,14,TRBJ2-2,ASSFEGAGTTGEPF
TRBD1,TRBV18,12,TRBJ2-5,ASSLDRAWETQY
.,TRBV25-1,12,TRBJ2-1,ASSEESSYNEQF
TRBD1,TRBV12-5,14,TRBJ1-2,ASGSSRQGARYGYT
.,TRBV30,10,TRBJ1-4,AWNRGNEKLF
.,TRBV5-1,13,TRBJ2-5,ASSLGLGYQETQY
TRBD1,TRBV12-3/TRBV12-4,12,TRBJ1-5,ASSLDRDIGPQH
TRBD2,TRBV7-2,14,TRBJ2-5,ASSIRSGTSDETQY
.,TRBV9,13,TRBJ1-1,ASSLTGTTNTEAF
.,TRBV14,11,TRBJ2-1,ASSQEYTREQF
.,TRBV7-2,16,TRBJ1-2,ASSLGVIRGSTNYGYT
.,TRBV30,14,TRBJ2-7,AWTTSTGKLSYEQY
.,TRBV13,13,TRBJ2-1,ASSFRQISYNEQF
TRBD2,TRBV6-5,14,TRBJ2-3,ASSTPTSGGTDTQY
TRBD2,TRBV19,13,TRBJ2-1,ASRYGGSSYNEQF
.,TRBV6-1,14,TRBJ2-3,ASSDFPTSFADTQY
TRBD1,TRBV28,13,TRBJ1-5,ASRPDRGRTQPQH
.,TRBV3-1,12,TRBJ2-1,ASSPRGMNNEQF
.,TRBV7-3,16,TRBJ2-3,ASSLTKLEEHSTDTQY
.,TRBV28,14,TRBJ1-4,ASSLGAGTGSEKLF
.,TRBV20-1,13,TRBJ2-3,SASLAALSTDTQY
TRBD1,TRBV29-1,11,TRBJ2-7,SVGGTGGYEQY
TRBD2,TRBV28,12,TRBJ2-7,AGGGSGSSYEQY
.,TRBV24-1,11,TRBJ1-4,ATSDASGEKLF
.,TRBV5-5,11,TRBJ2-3,ASSVTGQYTQY
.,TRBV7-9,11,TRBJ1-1,ASSLGPLNEAF
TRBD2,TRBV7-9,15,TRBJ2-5,ASSPGRLAGQQEPQY
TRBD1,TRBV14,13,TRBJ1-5,ASRLSGGASHEQH
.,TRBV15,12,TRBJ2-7,ATSRHTTGYEQY
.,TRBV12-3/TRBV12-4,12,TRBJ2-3,ASSFGGSGDTQY
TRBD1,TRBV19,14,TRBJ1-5,ASSIQGDHSNQPQH
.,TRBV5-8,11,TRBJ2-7,ASAQTESYEQY
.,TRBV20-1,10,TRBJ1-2,SARKENYGYT
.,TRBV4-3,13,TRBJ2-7,ASSQDRQPAYEQY